This T cell receptor beta chain was identified during a study of T cells after yellow fever vaccination. Turning to the study itself: Low-cell-number fractions were prepared with SMART-Seq v4 Ultra Low Input. Findings of the study overall: Primary-vaccination clones mostly resurfaced post-booster (just under 98% CD4, roughly 87% CD8).

TCRdb reprocessed the 5' RACE reads via MiXCR and lists one record per CDR3 protein. The profile shows about 26,000 distinct CDR3 sequences, 4% to 5% of them singletons. The germline CDR1 and CDR2 sequences are SEHNR and FQNEAQ (reference sequence). This CDR3 has 19 amino acids. The V gene lost 4 bases and the J gene lost 8 bases, with 29 bases spanning the gap. This clonotype was detected many times. The V call is TRBV7-9, the J call TRBJ2-2, with D possibly being TRBD1 (6 bases). The starting material was PBMCs, either bulk or a sorted T-cell subset (CD4+, CD8+, memory, or dextramer-sorted; not recorded which), obtained on the day of the yellow fever booster vaccination. This TCR was recovered from a man between 18 and 35 years old who received the YFV17D yellow fever vaccine. CDR3: CASSSTELETGVQWGELFF. The CDR3 DNA follows: TGTGCCAGCAGCTCCACGGAGTTGGAGACAGGCGTGCAGTGGGGGGAGCTGTTTTTT.